Sequencing of this TCR beta chain was carried out in a study of T cell responses to AZD1222 COVID-19 vaccine. Across the study: Researchers grouped second doses given at about 4 or about 12 weeks into one pool. Findings of the study overall: Repertoire collection took place solely once the T cell response had peaked. Only a handful of AZD1222 recipients, several in all, had baseline seropositivity. CD4 TCRs covered the whole spike, strongest at regions 160-218 and 743-854.

Some clones are missing from TCRdb's copy, which holds only in-frame ones; the method was immunoSEQ multiplex PCR. The sample has under 55,000 clones, about 81% seen once. On this clone: Its antigen is as yet unknown. The same CDR3 is also encoded by other DNA sequences in this sample.

Trimming took 0 bases from V and 1 from J, leaving 4 bases between them. The CDR3 is 13 residues long. The germline V gene has CDR1 SGHRS and CDR2 YFSETQ. Source: peripheral blood, taken on day 0 of AZD1222 vaccination. This receptor was taken from an adult in good health. The rearrangement uses TRBV5-1 and TRBJ1-1; D is uncertain. CDR3 DNA sequence: TGCGCCAGCAGCTTGGGCGGGAACACTGAAGCTTTCTTT. Translated, it gives CASSLGGNTEAFF.